This paragraph covers one TCR beta chain sequence. Germline CDR1 is SGHVS and CDR2 is FQNEAQ. The CDR3 is 15 residues long. The J segment lost 0 bases and the V segment lost 5 bases, leaving 6 bases of the junction unmatched. The data stem from a study of blood T cell repertoires in COVID-19. Study as a whole: From T cells, B-cell-depleted T cells, or PBMCs came the material, which was cDNA or gDNA.

Profiled with immunoSEQ multiplex PCR; TCRdb holds only in-frame clones, not every one. Here the sample spans 200,000 to 300,000 clones, about 80% being singletons. This receptor was obtained from a woman aged 80 or older with acute or convalescent COVID-19. V gene TRBV7-8 combines with J gene TRBJ1-2; 7 bases align to TRBD1. Material: peripheral blood. The DNA of the CDR3 is TGTGCCAGCAGCATCGGGACAGAAGCTAACTATGGCTACACCTTC. It specifies CASSIGTEANYGYTF. Together with reference TRBV7-8 and TRBJ1-2, the CDR3 gives the full variable domain: GAGVSQSPRYKVAKRGQDVALRCDPISGHVSLFWYQQALGQGPEFLTYFQNEAQLDKSGLPSDRFFAERPEGSVSTLKIQRTQQEDSAVYLCASSIGTEANYGYTFGSGTRLTVV.